This T cell receptor beta chain stems from a study of blood T cell repertoires in COVID-19. As for the study in general: Collection of acute and convalescent COVID-19 samples took place in the United States, Italy and Spain. PBMCs, B-cell-depleted T cells, or T cells were the source of the cDNA or gDNA that made up the material.

This clone is classed as medium-sized (0.01 to 0.1%). Study processing details: By means of reference gene primer amplification, nucleated cell counts were estimated. The method was immunoSEQ multiplex PCR; TCRdb's version includes in-frame clones alone and lacks a portion of them. V, J and clone size are taken as reported in that table, and D and trimming were inferred from the DNA itself. The sample lists approximately 350,000 clones, about 90% occurring once. Between the trimmed V and J ends, which lost 5 bases and 6 bases, there was a span of 19 bases. This CDR3 has 15 residues. Germline-derived CDR1 and CDR2 are MNHEY and SVGAGI.

Sequencing was carried out using peripheral blood. V is TRBV6-5 and J is TRBJ1-1; maybe TRBD1 (5 bases). The receptor was isolated from a woman aged 18-30 years who had recovered from COVID-19. CDR3 region: CASSPDKGVVSEAFF. CDR3 DNA: TGTGCCAGCAGTCCAGATAAAGGGGTAGTCTCTGAAGCTTTCTTT.